Below are 5 T cell receptor beta chains sequenced from a single sample in a study of T cell repertoires in cytomegalovirus infection. TCRdb independently ran MiXCR on the reads; one entry per CDR3 protein. The data show 650,000 to 900,000 distinct CDR3 sequences, approximately 30% seen once. No cognate antigen is known for these TCRs. The source was cultured CD8+ T cells from PBMCs, collected from culture after CMV antigen stimulation. The source is a human donor in good health (CMV status not recorded). Some clones in this sample may be carry-over from other donors' samples.

The chain recombines TRBV7-2 with TRBJ2-7; 14 positions agree with TRBD2. V gave up 7 bases and J gave up 4 bases; unmatched junction bases: 6. From germline, CDR1 is SGHTA and CDR2 FQGNSA. The CDR3 totals 15 residues. This chain's CDR3 is CASTFGLAGGYEQYF. DNA of the CDR3: TGTGCCAGCACCTTCGGACTAGCGGGGGGATACGAGCAGTACTTC.

This clonotype was detected only a few times. V usage is TRBV28 and J usage is TRBJ2-7; D is possibly TRBD2 (6 bases). The CDR3 totals 14 residues. Germline values: CDR1 MDHEN, CDR2 SYDVKM. Trimming took 5 bases from V and 3 from J, leaving 14 bases between them. CDR3 bases: TGTGCCAGCAGTAGGAGGGACTTTCTCTACGAGCAGTACGTC. Translated, it gives CASSRRDFLYEQYV.

This clonotype was counted a few times. The rearrangement joins TRBV7-4 to TRBJ2-2; perhaps TRBD2 as D (5 bases). Germline V gene sequence: CDR1 SGHVT, CDR2 SQSDAQ. This CDR3 is 11 amino acids long. The CDR3 sequence: CVTRTGGELFF. CDR3 nucleotides: TGTGTCACCAGGACGGGAGGGGAGCTGTTTTTT.

The rearrangement uses TRBV6-6 and TRBJ2-3; 8 nucleotides line up with TRBD2. CDR1 MNHNY and CDR2 SVGAGI come from the germline V gene (reference sequence). The V gene end was trimmed by 2 bases and the J gene end by 3 bases; junction bases not matched to a gene: 10. CDR3 length equals 17 residues. The CDR3: CASSYAPAGEGTDTQYF. DNA of the CDR3: TGTGCCAGCAGTTACGCCCCAGCGGGGGAGGGAACAGATACGCAGTATTTT.

The table lists this clonotype with many counts. The rearrangement uses TRBV7-6 and TRBJ2-3; TRBD2 aligns across 14 bases. CDR1 SGHVS and CDR2 FNYEAQ come from the germline V gene. CDR3 length equals 17 residues. The V and J ends lost 5 bases and 3 bases, in that order; junction bases with no gene match: 7. The CDR3 nucleotides are TGTGCCAGCAGCCCCGGGACTAGCGGGAGCCTAACAGATACGCAGTATTTT. It encodes CASSPGTSGSLTDTQYF.